A selection of T cell receptor beta chains follows, all from one sample in a study of blood T cells in healthy people across ages. TCRdb used MiXCR to reprocess the 5' RACE reads, holding one entry per CDR3 protein. The profile shows 1,500,000 or so distinct CDR3 sequences, roughly two fifths of them singletons. Sequences were obtained from blood. These receptors were collected from a woman under 30 in good health. Both conserved end residues are part of each CDR3. D genes are given only for firm matches. Some rows mark clone size as missing; the rest say once, few, many or name a class of expanded clone.

j_gene | v_gene | abundance | d_gene | CDR3nt | CDR3aa
TRBJ1-2 | TRBV27 | few | NA | TGTGCCAGCAGTTTACAACAGGGTAACTATGGCTACACCTTC | CASSLQQGNYGYTF
TRBJ1-4 | TRBV4-3 | NA | NA | TGCGCCAGCAGCCAAGATCGACTGAGAGTGGATGAAAAACTGTTTTTT | CASSQDRLRVDEKLFF
TRBJ1-2 | TRBV13 | NA | NA | TGTGCCAGCATCGATTGGGGGGGCCCTACCTATGGCTACACCTTC | CASIDWGGPTYGYTF
TRBJ2-2 | TRBV9 | NA | TRBD1 | TGTGCCAGCAGCGCCGTCGGGACAGTAAACACCGGGGAGCTGTTTTTT | CASSAVGTVNTGELFF
TRBJ2-3 | TRBV20-1 | NA | TRBD2 | TGCAGTGCTAGTCCGACTAGCGGGGCGAGGGATACGCAGTATTTT | CSASPTSGARDTQYF
TRBJ2-2 | TRBV14 | NA | TRBD2 | TGTGCCAGCAGCCGCTGGAGCGGGACGAACACCGGGGAGCTGTTTTTT | CASSRWSGTNTGELFF
TRBJ1-5 | TRBV12-3/TRBV12-4 | NA | NA | TGTGCCAGCAGCAGATCTCATAGCAATCAGCCCCAGCATTTT | CASSRSHSNQPQHF
TRBJ1-2 | TRBV4-1 | few | TRBD1 | TGCGCCAGCAGCCAAGGGGCAGGGGGCGCAAGTAACTATGGCTACACCTTC | CASSQGAGGASNYGYTF
TRBJ2-1 | TRBV28 | NA | TRBD2 | TGTGCCAGCAGTCTATCTCCGGGACTAGCGGGAGTAAATGAGCAGTTCTTC | CASSLSPGLAGVNEQFF
TRBJ2-7 | TRBV28 | NA | NA | TGTGCCAGCCACACGAGCGACACGCCGCCTACATACGAGCAGTACTTC | CASHTSDTPPTYEQYF
TRBJ1-5 | TRBV28 | NA | NA | TGTGCCAGCAGTTCCCTCGGACGGGGCAATCAGCCCCAGCATTTT | CASSSLGRGNQPQHF
TRBJ2-3 | TRBV24-1 | few | NA | TGTGCCACCAGTGATGTCGGGGCAGATACGCAGTATTTT | CATSDVGADTQYF
TRBJ2-3 | TRBV5-1 | NA | TRBD2 | TGCGCCAGCAGCTTGGTGCGGGAGGCCTTTTCCCCAGATACGCAGTATTTT | CASSLVREAFSPDTQYF
TRBJ1-2 | TRBV6-5 | NA | NA | TGTGCCACGGAGAGAGGGGCAGGGAAAAACTATGGCTACACCTTC | CATERGAGKNYGYTF
TRBJ1-2 | TRBV6-1 | NA | NA | TGTGCCAGCAGTGCCAGGGCCCCCTATGGCTACACCTTC | CASSARAPYGYTF
TRBJ2-1 | TRBV29-1 | few | NA | TGCAGCGTTGAAGACAGGGTCGATGAGCAGTTCTTC | CSVEDRVDEQFF
TRBJ1-2 | TRBV4-3 | NA | NA | TGCGCCAGCAGCCACAAGGCTTTCTATGGCTACACCTTC | CASSHKAFYGYTF
TRBJ1-2 | TRBV5-1 | few | NA | TGCGCCAGCAGCTTGGCCGGGACCGAGTATGGCTACACCTTC | CASSLAGTEYGYTF
TRBJ2-7 | TRBV20-1 | NA | NA | TGCAGTGCTAGAGATCCCCCGGGGGAGGACTACGAGCAGTACTTC | CSARDPPGEDYEQYF
TRBJ2-5 | TRBV5-6 | NA | NA | TGTGCCAGCAGCTTGGGTGAAGGGGAGACCCAGTACTTC | CASSLGEGETQYF